Listed here are 25 T cell receptor beta chains from one sample, sequenced in a study of OX40 agonist ivuxolimab in advanced cancers. The repertoire was sequenced with immunoSEQ multiplex PCR; TCRdb's copy has only in-frame clones and lacks some. Here the sample spans over 70,000 clones, approximately 90% being singletons. Sample: CD4+ or CD8+ T cells sorted from blood, taken in a trial of the OX40 agonist ivuxolimab. These receptors originate from an adult with an advanced solid tumor such as melanoma, head and neck, liver or kidney cancer.

The J gene is TRBJ2-1, the V gene TRBV27, with 10 nucleotides matching TRBD2. Germline V lookup: CDR1 MNHEY, CDR2 SMNVEV (reference sequence). This CDR3 is 20 amino acids long. With V trimmed by 5 bases and J by 0 bases, 16 bases remained unmatched. CDR3 DNA sequence: TGTGCCAGCAGTCCGGGACTAGCGCTCCCCTCATCCGTCTCCTACAATGAGCAGTTCTTC. Translation: CASSPGLALPSSVSYNEQFF.

V and J are TRBV5-1 and TRBJ2-5; maybe TRBD2 (5 bases). The CDR3 totals 14 residues. CDR1 and CDR2 from the germline V gene are SGHRS and YFSETQ. V lost 0 bases and J 4 bases, leaving 10 bases between the germline ends. CDR3 sequence: CASSLGERPETQYF. For the CDR3, the DNA is TGCGCCAGCAGCTTGGGGGAGCGCCCAGAGACCCAGTACTTC.

V usage is TRBV27 and J usage is TRBJ2-6; possible D gene TRBD2, 6 bases. This CDR3 is built from 15 residues. Trimming shortened V by 6 bases and J by 6 bases, and 15 bases separated the two germline ends. The germline CDR1 and CDR2 sequences are MNHEY and SMNVEV (reference sequence). The CDR3 loop is CASRRAGNAANVLTF. The CDR3 DNA sequence: TGTGCCAGCAGGAGAGCGGGTAATGCGGCCAACGTCCTGACTTTC.

The CDR3 DNA reads as TGTGCCAGCAGTTATGGGGTAGCATTTAGCAATCAGCCCCAGCATTTT. Translation gives CASSYGVAFSNQPQHF. V is TRBV28 and J is TRBJ1-5; D gene ambiguous. V was shortened by 4 bases and J by 0 bases, with 13 bases between the two germline ends. The CDR3 is 16 amino acids. CDR1 MDHEN and CDR2 SYDVKM come from the germline V gene.

The chain carries TRBV7-7 and TRBJ2-5; D possibly matches TRBD1 or TRBD2 (5 bases each). V dropped 5 bases and J dropped 4 bases, with 14 bases sitting between them. CDR1 is SSHAT, CDR2 FNYEAQ, per germline (reference sequence). CDR3 length equals 14 residues. The CDR3 DNA sequence: TGTGCCAGCAGCCCCCAGAGGGGACGAGAGACCCAGTACTTC. Translation gives CASSPQRGRETQYF.

The chain recombines TRBV19 with TRBJ2-7; 11 bases fit TRBD2. The germline V gene has CDR1 LNHDA and CDR2 SQIVND (reference sequence). The CDR3 runs 15 residues. The V and J ends lost 5 bases and 7 bases, in that order; junction bases with no gene match: 10. The CDR3 here is CASSSGTSGRWEQYF. DNA for the CDR3: TGTGCCAGTAGTTCCGGGACTAGCGGACGGTGGGAGCAGTACTTC.

This sequence joins TRBV28 and TRBJ2-5; D remains ambiguous. Trimming shortened V by 3 bases and J by 3 bases, and 5 bases separated the two germline ends. The CDR3 contains 12 residues. The germline gives CDR1 MDHEN, CDR2 SYDVKM. The CDR3 region has the DNA TGTGCCAGCAGTTTCGGTAAAGAGACCCAGTACTTC. This sequence encodes CASSFGKETQYF.

This chain joins TRBV5-1 and TRBJ1-4; TRBD1 might be the D (5 bases). CDR1 SGHRS and CDR2 YFSETQ come from the germline V gene. The V and J ends lost 3 bases and 0 bases respectively, with 9 bases between them. The CDR3 is 15 residues long. The CDR3: CASSWDGTTNEKLFF. In DNA, the CDR3 is TGCGCCAGCAGCTGGGACGGTACAACTAATGAAAAACTGTTTTTT.

The CDR3 loop is CASSQDTSGRGAYEQYF. The CDR3 DNA follows: TGCGCCAGCAGCCAAGATACTAGCGGGAGAGGAGCCTACGAGCAGTACTTC. V usage is TRBV4-1 and J usage is TRBJ2-7; 11 bases are shared with TRBD2. Germline V CDR1 and CDR2: MGHRA, YSYEKL. The CDR3 is made up of 17 amino acids. Unmatched junction bases numbered 6, after V lost 0 bases and J lost 2 bases.

J is TRBJ2-1 and V is TRBV14; D call uncertain. This CDR3 is 17 amino acids long. The ends were cut back, 1 base at V and 3 bases at J, with 16 bases in the middle. Germline V gene lookup returns CDR1 SGHDN and CDR2 FVKESK. In DNA, the CDR3 is TGTGCCAGCAGCCAAGCGTGGACCGTCCTTATCTACAATGAGCAGTTCTTC. Translated, it gives CASSQAWTVLIYNEQFF.

This chain joins TRBV5-1 and TRBJ2-1; TRBD2 is a possible D gene (5 bases). Trimming removed 2 bases from V and 2 bases from J, with 8 bases in between. The germline V gene encodes CDR1 SGHRS and CDR2 YFSETQ. This CDR3 is 14 amino acids long. The CDR3 spells CASSLAEPYNEQFF. The CDR3 DNA follows: TGCGCCAGCAGCTTAGCGGAACCCTACAATGAGCAGTTCTTC.

This chain uses TRBV19 with TRBJ2-1; TRBD2 is a possible D gene (6 bases). V was trimmed by 7 bases and J by 1 base, leaving 11 bases between them. CDR3 length: 14 residues. Germline V gene lookup returns CDR1 LNHDA and CDR2 SQIVND (reference sequence). The CDR3 DNA follows: TGTGCCAGTAAGAGGGAGGCTTCCTACAATGAGCAGTTCTTC. Amino acid sequence: CASKREASYNEQFF.

This chain links TRBV15 with TRBJ2-7; D may be TRBD1 (6 bases). In germline, CDR1 is LNHNV, CDR2 YYDKDF (reference sequence). V shed 9 bases and J shed 3 bases, with 18 bases lying between them. The length of the CDR3 is 14 residues. The CDR3 reads CATSPRQVSYEQYF. DNA for the CDR3: TGTGCCACGAGCCCTCGACAGGTCAGCTACGAGCAGTACTTC.

This clone has a single count. The chain is built from TRBV30 and TRBJ1-1, with no clear D. Germline V gene data show CDR1 as GTSNPN and CDR2 as SVGIG (reference sequence). Deletions cut 0 bases from V and 1 base from J, with 6 bases between. The CDR3 totals 13 residues. CDR3 region: CAWSVQQNTEAFF. In nucleotides, the CDR3 is TGTGCCTGGAGTGTACAGCAGAACACTGAAGCTTTCTTT.

The genes are TRBV14 and TRBJ2-7; D assignment may be TRBD1 or TRBD2 (5 bases each). Trimming left V 1 base short and J 2 bases short, with 12 bases between. The germline gives CDR1 SGHDN, CDR2 FVKESK. The CDR3 runs 15 residues. CDR3 in DNA: TGTGCCAGCAGCCAAGGTCCAGGGAGTCCCTACGAGCAGTACTTC. This gives the protein CASSQGPGSPYEQYF.

This clone has only a few counts. This chain links TRBV5-1 with TRBJ2-6, with D uncertain. Trimming shortened V by 4 bases and J by 0 bases, and 8 bases separated the two germline ends. Per germline, CDR1 SGHRS and CDR2 YFSETQ. There are 15 residues in the CDR3. This chain's CDR3 is CASSPPNSGANVLTF. In DNA, the CDR3 is TGCGCCAGCAGCCCCCCCAACTCTGGGGCCAACGTCCTGACTTTC.

The rearrangement uses TRBV5-1 and TRBJ1-1, with 7 nucleotides matching TRBD1. Per germline, CDR1 SGHRS and CDR2 YFSETQ. Trimming cost V 4 bases and J 1 base; bases outside gene matches: 4. This CDR3 is built from 14 residues. The CDR3: CASSPGQTNTEAFF. The CDR3 DNA reads TGCGCCAGCAGCCCGGGACAGACGAACACTGAAGCTTTCTTT. The whole variable domain, filled in from reference TRBV5-1 and TRBJ1-1, reads KAGVTQTPRYLIKTRGQQVTLSCSPISGHRSVSWYQQTPGQGLQFLFEYFSETQRNKGNFPGRFSGRQFSNSRSEMNVSTLELGDSALYLCASSPGQTNTEAFFGQGTRLTVV.

The chain is built from TRBV7-2 and TRBJ2-5; D not certain. This CDR3 contains 13 residues. Germline V CDR1 and CDR2: SGHTA, FQGNSA. V was shortened by 1 base and J by 7 bases, with 10 bases between the two germline ends. CDR3 sequence (DNA): TGTGCCAGCAGCTTAGGGCCTGACGCGACCCAGTACTTC. Amino acid sequence: CASSLGPDATQYF.

The chain employs TRBV18 and TRBJ2-3; TRBD2 aligns across 8 bases. J lost 1 base, V lost 2 bases, and 5 bases had no gene match. The CDR3 totals 16 residues. Germline-derived CDR1 and CDR2 are KGHSH and LQKENI. The CDR3, as DNA: TGTGCCAGCTCACCAATACTAGCGGTTGGCACAGATACGCAGTATTTT. Translating it yields CASSPILAVGTDTQYF.

The chain joins TRBV5-5 to TRBJ2-2, with D possibly matching TRBD1 (5 bases). V shed 2 bases and J shed 0 bases, with 11 bases lying between them. Germline CDR1 reads SGHKS; CDR2 reads YYEKEE (reference sequence). The CDR3 extends over 16 amino acids. In DNA form, the CDR3 reads TGTGCCAGCAGCTTCGCCCAGGGTTCGAACACCGGGGAGCTGTTTTTT. Its translation is CASSFAQGSNTGELFF.

In its sample, this clone was seen a few times. The rearrangement links TRBV7-2 to TRBJ1-2; no reliable D call. The CDR3 contains 15 residues. The germline V gene has CDR1 SGHTA and CDR2 FQGNSA. Trimming removed 1 base at V and 0 bases at J, with 9 bases between. CDR3 in amino acids: CASSLDVTPNYGYTF. The DNA of the CDR3 is TGTGCCAGCAGCTTAGACGTTACCCCTAACTATGGCTACACCTTC.

The chain carries TRBV29-1 and TRBJ2-1, with TRBD2 identical over 10 bases. The CDR3 sequence is 14 residues long. Germline V gene data show CDR1 as SQVTM and CDR2 as ANQGSEA. J lost 7 bases, V lost 4 bases, and 7 bases had no gene match. CDR3 bases: TGCAGCGTTGGGACTAGCGGAGTGGGGAATGAGCAGTTCTTC. Its protein is CSVGTSGVGNEQFF.

In this sample, this clone turned up once. The chain links TRBV28 to TRBJ1-1, with D possibly matching TRBD1 (6 bases). Looked up from germline, CDR1 is MDHEN and CDR2 is SYDVKM. Trimming took off 3 bases at V and 4 bases at J, with 12 bases between the two ends. The CDR3 loop spans 14 amino acids. CDR3 nucleotide sequence: TGTGCCAGCAGTTTCCCAGGGGTTGGCACTGAAGCTTTCTTT. Amino acids: CASSFPGVGTEAFF.

This chain uses TRBV9 with TRBJ2-6, with D unresolved. The CDR3 is 20 amino acids. Trimming shortened V by 1 base and J by 0 bases, and 20 bases separated the two germline ends. The germline V gene has CDR1 SGDLS and CDR2 YYNGEE. CDR3 loop: CASSVNKGNTNLSGANVLTF. CDR3 sequence (DNA): TGTGCCAGCAGCGTAAATAAAGGGAACACCAACCTCTCTGGGGCCAACGTCCTGACTTTC.

This chain uses TRBV6-1 with TRBJ2-3, with 8 bases that match TRBD1. Germline loops: CDR1 MNHNS, CDR2 SASEGT. V dropped 4 bases and J dropped 4; count of bases not matched to a gene: 4. This CDR3 is 14 amino acids long. The CDR3 spells CASSGRGRPDTQYF. The CDR3 DNA reads as TGTGCCAGCAGTGGCAGGGGGCGACCAGATACGCAGTATTTT.